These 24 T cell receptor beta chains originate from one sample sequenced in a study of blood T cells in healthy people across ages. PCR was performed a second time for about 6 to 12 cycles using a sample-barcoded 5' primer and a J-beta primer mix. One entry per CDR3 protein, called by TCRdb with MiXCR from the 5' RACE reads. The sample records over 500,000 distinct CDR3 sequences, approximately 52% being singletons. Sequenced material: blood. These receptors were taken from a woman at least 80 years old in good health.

The CDR3 is CASSTDILNTEAFF. CDR3 nucleotides: TGTGCCAGCAGTACGGACATATTGAACACTGAAGCTTTCTTT. The rearrangement links TRBV12-3 or TRBV12-4 to TRBJ1-1; D might be TRBD1 (5 bases). V lost 5 bases to trimming and J lost 0 bases, with 10 bases between them. The CDR3 is made up of 14 amino acids.

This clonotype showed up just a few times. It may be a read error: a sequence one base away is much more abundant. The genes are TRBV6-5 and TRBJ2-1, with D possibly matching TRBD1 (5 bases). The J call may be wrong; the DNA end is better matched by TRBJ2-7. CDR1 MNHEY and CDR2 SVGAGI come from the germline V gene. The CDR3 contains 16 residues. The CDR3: CASSPNRFSPYNEQYF. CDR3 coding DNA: TGTGCCAGCAGTCCTAACAGGTTTTCCCCCTACAATGAGCAGTACTTC.

CDR3 loop: CAWGTGPRKQYF. In DNA, the CDR3 is TGTGCCTGGGGCACGGGCCCCAGGAAGCAGTATTTT. V and J are TRBV30 and TRBJ2-3; D unresolved. Trimming pared 5 bases from V and 11 bases from J, leaving 17 bases between. CDR3 size: 12 residues. Germline CDR1 GTSNPN, CDR2 SVGIG (reference sequence). Looking up the rest from reference TRBV30 and TRBJ2-3 gives the full variable domain: SQTIHQWPATLVQPVGSPLSLECTVEGTSNPNLYWYRQAAGRGLQLLFYSVGIGQISSEVPQNLSASRPQDRQFILSSKKLLLSDSGFYLCAWGTGPRKQYFGPGTRLTVL.

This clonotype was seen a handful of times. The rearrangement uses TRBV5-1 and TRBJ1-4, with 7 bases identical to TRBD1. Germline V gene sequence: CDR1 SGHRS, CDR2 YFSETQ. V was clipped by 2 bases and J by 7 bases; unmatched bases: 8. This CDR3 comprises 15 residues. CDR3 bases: TGCGCCAGCAGCTTCTGGGCAGGGGGTGGTGAAAAACTGTTTTTT. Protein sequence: CASSFWAGGGEKLFF.

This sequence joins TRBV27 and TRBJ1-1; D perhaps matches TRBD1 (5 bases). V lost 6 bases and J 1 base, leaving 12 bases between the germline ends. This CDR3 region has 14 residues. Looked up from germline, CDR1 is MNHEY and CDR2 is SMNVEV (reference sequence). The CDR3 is CASSPLTANTEAFF. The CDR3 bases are TGTGCCAGCAGCCCACTGACAGCGAACACTGAAGCTTTCTTT.

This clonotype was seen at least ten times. The CDR3 DNA is TGTGCCAGCAGTGACCGGGACAGATTACTAGCGGGATACAATGAGCAGTTCTTC. The encoded protein is CASSDRDRLLAGYNEQFF. The V gene is TRBV28, the J gene TRBJ2-1; 10 bases are shared with TRBD2. This CDR3 has 18 amino acids. With V trimmed by 5 bases and J by 4 bases, 14 bases remained unmatched. Germline CDR1 reads MDHEN; CDR2 reads SYDVKM.

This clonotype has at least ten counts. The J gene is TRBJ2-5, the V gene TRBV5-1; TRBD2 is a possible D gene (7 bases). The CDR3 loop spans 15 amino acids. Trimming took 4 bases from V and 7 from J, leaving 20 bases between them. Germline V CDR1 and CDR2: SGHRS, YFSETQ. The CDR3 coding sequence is TGCGCCAGCAGCCCTCTTCCGGGGGGCGACGGGACCCAGTACTTC. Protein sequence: CASSPLPGGDGTQYF.

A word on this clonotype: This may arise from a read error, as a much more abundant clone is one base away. The CDR3 protein is CASGPPLTGNEQFF. CDR3 in DNA: TGTGCCAGCGGTCCGCCTTTAACAGGGAATGAGCAGTTCTTC. This rearrangement joins TRBV28 to TRBJ2-1; tentatively, D is TRBD1 (6 bases). Trimming stripped 8 bases from V and 7 bases from J, with 18 bases between. Germline assignment: CDR1 MDHEN and CDR2 SYDVKM. This CDR3 is 14 amino acids long.

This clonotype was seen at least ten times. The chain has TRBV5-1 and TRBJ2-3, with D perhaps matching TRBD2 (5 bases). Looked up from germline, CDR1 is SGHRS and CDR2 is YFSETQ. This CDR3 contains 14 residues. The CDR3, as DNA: TGCGCAGGTTCCAAAGGAGGCCTCACAGATACGCAGTATTTT. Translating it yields CAGSKGGLTDTQYF.

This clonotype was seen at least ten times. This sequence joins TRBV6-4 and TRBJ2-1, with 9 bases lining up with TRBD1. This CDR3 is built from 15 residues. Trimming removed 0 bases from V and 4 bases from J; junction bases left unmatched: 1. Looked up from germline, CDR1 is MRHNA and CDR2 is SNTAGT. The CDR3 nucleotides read TGTGCCAGCAGTGACTCGACAGGGGGTTACAATGAGCAGTTCTTC. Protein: CASSDSTGGYNEQFF.

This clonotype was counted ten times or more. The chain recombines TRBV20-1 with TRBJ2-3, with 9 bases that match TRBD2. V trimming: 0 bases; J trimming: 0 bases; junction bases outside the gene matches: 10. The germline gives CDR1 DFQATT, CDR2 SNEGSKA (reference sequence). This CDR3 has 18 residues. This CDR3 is CSARDSKSLAGSTDTQYF. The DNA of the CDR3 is TGCAGTGCTAGAGATTCAAAGTCTCTAGCGGGAAGCACAGATACGCAGTATTTT.

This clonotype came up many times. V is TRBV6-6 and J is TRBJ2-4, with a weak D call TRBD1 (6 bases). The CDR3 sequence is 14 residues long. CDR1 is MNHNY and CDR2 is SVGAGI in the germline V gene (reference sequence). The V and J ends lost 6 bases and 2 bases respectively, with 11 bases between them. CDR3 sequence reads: CASRPQGSKNIQYF. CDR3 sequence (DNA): TGTGCCAGCAGGCCACAGGGCTCCAAAAACATTCAGTACTTC.

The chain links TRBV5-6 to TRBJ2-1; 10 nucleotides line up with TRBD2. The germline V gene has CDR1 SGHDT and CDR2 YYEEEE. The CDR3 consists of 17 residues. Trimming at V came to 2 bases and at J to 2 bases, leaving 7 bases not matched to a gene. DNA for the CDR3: TGTGCCAGCAGCTTATTAGCGGGAGGATCCCCCTACAATGAGCAGTTCTTC. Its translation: CASSLLAGGSPYNEQFF.

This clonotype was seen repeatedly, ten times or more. In DNA form, the CDR3 reads TGCGCCAGCAGCCGGGAGGATGGAGAGACCCAGTACTTC. Protein product: CASSREDGETQYF. This chain joins TRBV5-1 and TRBJ2-5, with TRBD2 identical over 7 bases. V shed 4 bases and J 4 bases; nucleotides not matched to a gene: 4. Germline CDR1 and CDR2: SGHRS and YFSETQ. CDR3 length: 13 residues.

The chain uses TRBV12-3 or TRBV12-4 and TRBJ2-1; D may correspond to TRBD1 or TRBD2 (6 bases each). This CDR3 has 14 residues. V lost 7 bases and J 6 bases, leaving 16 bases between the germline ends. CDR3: CASTQSWGANEQFF. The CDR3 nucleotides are TGTGCCAGCACTCAAAGCTGGGGGGCCAATGAGCAGTTCTTC.

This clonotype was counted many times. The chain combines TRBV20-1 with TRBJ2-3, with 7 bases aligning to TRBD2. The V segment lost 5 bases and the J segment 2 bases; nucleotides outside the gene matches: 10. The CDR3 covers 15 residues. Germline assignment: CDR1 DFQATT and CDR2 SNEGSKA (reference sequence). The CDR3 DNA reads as TGCAGTGCTGAGGGAGGGCGGAAGAACACAGATACGCAGTATTTT. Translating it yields CSAEGGRKNTDTQYF.

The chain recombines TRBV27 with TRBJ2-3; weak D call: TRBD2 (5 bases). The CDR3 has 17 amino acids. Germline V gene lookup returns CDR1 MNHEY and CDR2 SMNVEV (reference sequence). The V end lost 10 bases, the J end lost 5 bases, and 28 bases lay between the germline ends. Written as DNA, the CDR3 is TGTGCCACCATGGTGGGCCTGGCGGGCCCTCTAGGAGATACGCAGTATTTT. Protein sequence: CATMVGLAGPLGDTQYF.

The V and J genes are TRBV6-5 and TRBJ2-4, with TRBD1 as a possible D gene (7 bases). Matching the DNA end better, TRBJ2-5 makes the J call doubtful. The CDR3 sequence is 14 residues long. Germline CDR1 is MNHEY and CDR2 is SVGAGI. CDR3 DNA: TGTGCCGTCGCGGCAGGGGGACTCCAAGAGACCCAGTACTTC. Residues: CAVAAGGLQETQYF.

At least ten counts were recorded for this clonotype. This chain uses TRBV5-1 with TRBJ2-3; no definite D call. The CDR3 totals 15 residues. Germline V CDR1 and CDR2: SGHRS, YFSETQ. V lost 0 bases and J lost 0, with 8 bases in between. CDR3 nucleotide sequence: TGCGCCAGCAGCTTGGCGGATCCTAGCACAGATACGCAGTATTTT. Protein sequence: CASSLADPSTDTQYF.

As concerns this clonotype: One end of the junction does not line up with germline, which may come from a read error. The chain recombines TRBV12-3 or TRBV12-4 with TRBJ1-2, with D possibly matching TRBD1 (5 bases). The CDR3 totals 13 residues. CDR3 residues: CASSRGGNYGCTF. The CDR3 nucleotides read TGTGCCAGCAGCCGTGGGGGTAACTATGGCTGCACCTTC.

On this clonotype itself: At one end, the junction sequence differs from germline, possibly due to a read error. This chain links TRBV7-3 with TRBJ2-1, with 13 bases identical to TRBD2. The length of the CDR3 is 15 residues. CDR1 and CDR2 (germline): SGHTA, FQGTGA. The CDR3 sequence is CAGSRTSGSGDEQFF. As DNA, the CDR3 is TGTGCCGGCAGCCGGACTAGCGGGAGTGGAGATGAGCAGTTCTTC. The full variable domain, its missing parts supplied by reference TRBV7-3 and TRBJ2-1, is GAGVSQTPSNKVTEKGKYVELRCDPISGHTALYWYRQSLGQGPEFLIYFQGTGAADDSGLPNDRFFAVRPEGSVSTLKIQRTERGDSAVYLCAGSRTSGSGDEQFFGPGTRLTVL.

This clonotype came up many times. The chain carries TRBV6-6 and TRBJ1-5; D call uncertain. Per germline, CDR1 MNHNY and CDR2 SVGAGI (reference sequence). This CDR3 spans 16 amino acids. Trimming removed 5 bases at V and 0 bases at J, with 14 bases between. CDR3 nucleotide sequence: TGTGCCAGCAGTACGACGTCGGGATATAGCAATCAGCCCCAGCATTTT. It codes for CASSTTSGYSNQPQHF.

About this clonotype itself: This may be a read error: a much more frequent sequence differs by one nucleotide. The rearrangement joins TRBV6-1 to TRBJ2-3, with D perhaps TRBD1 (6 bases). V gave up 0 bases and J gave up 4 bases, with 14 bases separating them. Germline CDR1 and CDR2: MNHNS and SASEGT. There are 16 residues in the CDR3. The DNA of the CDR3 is TGTGCCAGCAGTGAAGCGGGACATAGGGTAGCAGATACGCAGTATTTT. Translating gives CASSEAGHRVADTQYF.

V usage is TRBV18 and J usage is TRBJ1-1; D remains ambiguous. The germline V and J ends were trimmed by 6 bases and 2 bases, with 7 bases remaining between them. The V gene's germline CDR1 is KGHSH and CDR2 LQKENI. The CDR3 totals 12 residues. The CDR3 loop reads CASSPSNTEAFF. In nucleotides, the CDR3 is TGTGCCAGCTCCCCGTCAAACACTGAAGCTTTCTTT.